A selection of T cell receptor beta chains follows, all from one sample in a study of CD8+CD57+ T cells in acquired aplastic anemia. TCRdb used MiXCR to reprocess the reads, holding one entry per CDR3 protein. Of over 150,000 distinct CDR3 sequences listed, 55% to 65% were seen once; the top ten hold under 45%. Sequencing input: sorted CD4+, CD8+, or CD8+CD57+ T cells (not recorded which) from PBMCs. All receptors come from a human donor with aplastic anemia. The CDR3 runs from the conserved cysteine through the conserved F or W. Fields, in order: D gene, V gene, J gene, clone size, CDR3 length, CDR3 protein, CDR3 DNA. D genes are given only for firm matches. Clone size is given for some rows only: seen once, a few or many times, or a class if the clone is expanded.

TRBD1	TRBV5-4	TRBJ1-1	few	15	CASSFMAGGISEAFF	TGTGCCAGCAGCTTCATGGCAGGGGGAATCTCTGAAGCTTTCTTT
TRBD2	TRBV7-8	TRBJ2-7	few	17	CASSRPTSAGSSYEQYF	TGTGCCAGCAGCCGTCCCACCTCAGCGGGGAGCTCCTACGAGCAGTACTTC
.	TRBV6-2/TRBV6-3	TRBJ1-5	many	13	CASSYQGWQPQHF	TGTGCCAGCAGTTACCAGGGGTGGCAGCCCCAGCATTTT
.	TRBV7-3	TRBJ1-2	few	12	CGSSGPNYGYTF	TGTGGAAGCTCGGGCCCTAACTATGGCTACACCTTC
.	TRBV9	TRBJ1-1	.	14	CASSYAQGYGEAFF	TGTGCCAGCAGTTACGCCCAGGGTTACGGTGAAGCTTTCTTT
.	TRBV11-3	TRBJ2-7	.	12	CASSFAAGEQYF	TGTGCCAGCAGCTTCGCAGCCGGCGAGCAGTACTTC
.	TRBV2	TRBJ1-2	.	12	CASSVSSSGYTF	TGTGCCAGCAGTGTCAGCTCGAGTGGCTACACCTTC
.	TRBV10-1	TRBJ1-1	once	13	CASSAREYTEAFF	TGCGCCAGCAGTGCGCGGGAGTACACTGAAGCTTTCTTT
TRBD1	TRBV13	TRBJ1-1	.	14	CASSLEQGGTEAFF	TGCGCCAGCAGCTTAGAACAGGGGGGTACTGAAGCTTTCTTT
.	TRBV2	TRBJ1-4	few	14	CASGNGQGNEKLFF	TGTGCCAGCGGGAACGGGCAGGGGAATGAAAAACTGTTTTTT
.	TRBV25-1	TRBJ1-2	many	10	CASSSGGYTF	TGTGCCAGCAGTTCGGGGGGCTACACCTTC
TRBD1	TRBV20-1	TRBJ1-1	.	16	CSASRQGWDPNTEAFF	TGCAGTGCCTCTCGACAGGGTTGGGACCCGAACACTGAAGCTTTCTTT
.	TRBV25-1	TRBJ1-1	many	13	CASIGGVVTEAFF	TGTGCCAGCATCGGGGGGGTAGTCACTGAAGCTTTCTTT
.	TRBV7-2	TRBJ1-6	.	14	CASSTPGQNSPLHF	TGTGCCAGCAGTACTCCGGGGCAAAATTCACCCCTCCACTTT
.	TRBV4-3	TRBJ1-4	.	14	CASSQGSANEKLLF	TGCGCCAGCAGCCAAGGTTCGGCTAATGAAAAACTGCTTTTT
.	TRBV12-3/TRBV12-4	TRBJ1-2	.	16	CASSLSLGTTGDGYTF	TGTGCCAGCAGTTTATCGTTGGGGACGACAGGTGATGGCTACACCTTC
.	TRBV7-3	TRBJ2-3	.	15	CASSPTWPSTDTQYF	TGTGCCAGCAGCCCCACGTGGCCGAGCACAGATACGCAGTATTTT
TRBD1	TRBV7-3	TRBJ1-4	.	15	CASSSRQGGDEKLFF	TGTGCCAGCAGCTCTCGACAGGGGGGGGATGAAAAACTGTTTTTT
.	TRBV10-2	TRBJ1-2	.	16	CATEKGVQGLNYGYTF	TGCGCCACCGAGAAGGGGGTACAGGGACTCAACTATGGCTACACCTTC
TRBD1	TRBV20-1	TRBJ1-5	.	17	CSASGSSRDRRNQPQHF	TGCAGTGCTAGTGGTTCGAGCCGGGACAGAAGAAATCAGCCCCAGCATTTT
.	TRBV5-1	TRBJ1-1	.	12	CASSLGGEGAFF	TGCGCCAGCAGCTTGGGAGGGGAAGGAGCTTTCTTT
TRBD2	TRBV10-3	TRBJ2-1	.	15	CAISWGGGADNEQFF	TGTGCCATCAGTTGGGGCGGGGGGGCCGACAATGAGCAGTTCTTC
.	TRBV14	TRBJ2-3	.	11	CASSQGNTQYF	TGTGCCAGCAGCCAAGGAAATACGCAGTATTTT
.	TRBV2	TRBJ1-1	.	14	CASSDPGGRTEAFF	TGTGCCAGCAGTGACCCCGGGGGGAGGACTGAAGCTTTCTTT
TRBD1	TRBV29-1	TRBJ1-2	.	11	CSVQQGYGYTF	TGCAGCGTCCAACAGGGGTATGGCTACACCTTC
TRBD1	TRBV24-1	TRBJ2-3	.	15	CATSATGGDADTQYF	TGTGCCACCAGTGCAACAGGGGGTGACGCAGATACGCAGTATTTT
.	TRBV7-2	TRBJ2-7	.	15	CASSYTKRVDYEQYF	TGTGCCAGCAGTTACACCAAGCGGGTCGACTACGAGCAGTACTTC
TRBD2	TRBV19	TRBJ2-1	.	17	CASSIDGSSGGYNEQFF	TGTGCCAGTAGTATAGATGGGTCTAGCGGGGGTTACAATGAGCAGTTCTTC
.	TRBV2	TRBJ1-2	.	14	CASSELTASYGYTF	TGTGCCAGCAGTGAATTAACAGCCAGCTATGGCTACACCTTC
.	TRBV7-9	TRBJ2-5	.	15	CASSSGLPIQETQYF	TGTGCCAGCAGCTCAGGACTGCCGATCCAAGAGACCCAGTACTTC
TRBD1	TRBV12-3/TRBV12-4	TRBJ1-1	many	14	CASSFGTGGGEAFF	TGTGCCAGCAGTTTCGGGACAGGGGGCGGTGAAGCTTTCTTT
.	TRBV24-1	TRBJ2-3	.	13	CATSGGATDTQYF	TGTGCCACCAGTGGCGGGGCCACAGATACGCAGTATTTT
.	TRBV6-2/TRBV6-3	TRBJ2-7	many	13	CASSSGRGYEQYF	TGTGCCAGCAGTTCTGGACGGGGCTACGAGCAGTACTTC
.	TRBV24-1	TRBJ1-1	.	13	CATSVPGSTEAFF	TGTGCCACCAGTGTCCCAGGGAGCACTGAAGCTTTCTTT
TRBD2	TRBV5-8	TRBJ2-2	many	15	CASSLGIAGRGELFF	TGTGCCAGCAGCTTGGGGATAGCGGGGCGCGGGGAGCTGTTTTTT
TRBD1	TRBV20-1	TRBJ2-7	many	14	CSARDLATGAEQYF	TGCAGTGCTAGAGATCTGGCGACAGGGGCCGAGCAGTACTTC
.	TRBV12-3/TRBV12-4	TRBJ1-5	.	14	CASSPWHSNQPQHF	TGTGCCAGCAGCCCTTGGCATAGCAATCAGCCCCAGCATTTT
TRBD1	TRBV10-1	TRBJ1-5	.	14	CASRGDRVEQPQHF	TGCGCCAGCAGGGGGGACAGGGTGGAGCAGCCCCAGCATTTT
.	TRBV7-4	TRBJ2-1	few	13	CASSAGTFNEQFF	TGTGCCAGCAGCGCGGGGACTTTCAATGAGCAGTTCTTC
.	TRBV9	TRBJ1-6	.	13	CASSAAGTSPLHF	TGTGCCAGCAGCGCCGCCGGGACATCACCACTCCACTTT
.	TRBV10-1	TRBJ1-5	.	13	CASSESFQQPQHF	TGCGCCAGCAGTGAGTCGTTTCAACAGCCCCAGCATTTT
.	TRBV20-1	TRBJ1-5	.	11	CSAREGTTKHF	TGCAGTGCTAGAGAGGGGACAACGAAGCATTTT
.	TRBV7-3	TRBJ1-1	.	15	CASSDGGFGNTEAFF	TGTGCCAGCAGCGACGGTGGGTTCGGGAACACTGAAGCTTTCTTT
.	TRBV9	TRBJ1-3	.	15	CASSSQGGVGNTIYF	TGTGCCAGCAGTAGCCAGGGCGGCGTTGGAAACACCATATATTTT
.	TRBV7-3	TRBJ2-2	.	14	CASSHRADTGELFF	TGTGCTAGCAGCCATCGGGCCGACACCGGGGAGCTGTTTTTT